The subject of this entry is one T cell receptor beta chain. Its matching antigen is unknown. From blood CD8+ and CD4+ T cells, the TCR beta chain was sequenced. This entry comes from a study of CD8 T cells in Susac syndrome. Study observations and caveats: A relatively small number of individuals underwent TCR sequencing and HLA analysis.

Reverse transcription of about 0.5 to 1 ug RNA was carried out with random hexamers. An immunoSEQ multiplex PCR generated amplified TCR beta CDR3 products spanning 54 Vbeta and 13 Jbeta. MiXCR, run by TCRdb on the immunoSEQ multiplex PCR reads, gives a single entry per CDR3 protein. The repertoire holds 150,000 or so distinct CDR3 sequences, with roughly 95% as singletons. With V trimmed by 5 bases and J by 5 bases, 6 bases remained unmatched. The CDR3 has 15 residues. Germline assignment: CDR1 LNHDA and CDR2 SQIVND (reference sequence). The sequence derives from a human donor in good health. The V gene is TRBV19, the J gene TRBJ2-2; 9 bases fit TRBD1. Sequencing input: CD4+ T cells from PBMCs. The CDR3 DNA sequence: TGTGCCAGTAGTCCAGGGGACAGGGTGACCGGGGAGCTGTTTTTT. Protein sequence: CASSPGDRVTGELFF.